The clone carrying this TCR beta chain was detected once. The data were taken from a study of blood T cell repertoires in COVID-19. V was cut by 5 bases and J by 2 bases, with 13 bases left in between. The germline gives CDR1 SNHLY, CDR2 FYNNEI. CDR3 size: 14 residues. Original handling: Reference gene primers were amplified, and this amplification served to estimate nucleated cell counts. The table came from immunoSEQ multiplex PCR; TCRdb's copy has only in-frame clones and leaves some out. The V and J calls and clone size are taken from that table; D and trimming were inferred from the DNA. The data show about 270,000 clones, with about 88% seen just once and approximately 2% held by the top ten.

The sample comprised PBMCs or T cells enriched from blood (not recorded which). The chain uses TRBV2 and TRBJ2-7; possible D gene TRBD2, 5 bases. The clonotype comes from a woman aged 55-70 years in a cohort exposed to, infected with or recovered from COVID-19 (not recorded which). The CDR3 DNA follows: TGTGCCAGCAGTCCCCTAGCTGGGGCCTACGAGCAGTACTTC. Its protein is CASSPLAGAYEQYF.